These 16 T cell receptor beta chains originate from one sample sequenced in a study of T cell repertoires in cytomegalovirus infection. TCRdb re-called the reads through MiXCR, storing one row per CDR3 protein. The data hold about 150,000 distinct CDR3 sequences, with around 20% observed a single time. Material: PBMCs. The receptors derive from a human donor in good health (CMV status not recorded). Some clones in this sample may be carry-over from other donors' samples.

This clonotype turned up a few times. The chain is built from TRBV19 and TRBJ1-5; tentative D call: TRBD1 (6 bases). Trimming cost V 2 bases and J 0 bases, with 8 bases left between them. The CDR3 has 15 amino acids. Germline assignment: CDR1 LNHDA and CDR2 SQIVND (reference sequence). CDR3 bases: TGTGCCAGTAGTATATGGACAGTTAGCAATCAGCCCCAGCATTTT. Its protein product is CASSIWTVSNQPQHF.

This clonotype was counted only a few times. The chain links TRBV25-1 to TRBJ1-2; TRBD1 matches 8 bases. Trimming cost V 6 bases and J 6 bases; bases outside gene matches: 9. Germline V CDR1 and CDR2: MGHDK, SYGVNS. This CDR3 region has 14 residues. In DNA, the CDR3 is TGTGCCAGCAGGAGGGGTGGACAGGGTCATGGCTACACCTTC. This sequence encodes CASRRGGQGHGYTF.

This chain connects TRBV25-1 to TRBJ2-7, with unresolved D. With 4 bases removed from V and 2 bases from J, the gap between germline ends came to 3 bases. Germline V gives CDR1 MGHDK, CDR2 SYGVNS. This CDR3 comprises 11 residues. The CDR3 is CASSGAYEQYF. Here the CDR3 DNA reads TGTGCCAGCAGTGGGGCCTACGAGCAGTACTTC.

This clonotype was detected only once. The chain has TRBV6-1 and TRBJ2-1, with 8 bases that match TRBD2. Germline CDR1 is MNHNS and CDR2 is SASEGT. This CDR3 is 15 amino acids long. The J segment lost 5 bases and the V segment lost 3 bases, leaving 6 bases of the junction unmatched. For the CDR3, the DNA is TGTGCCAGCAGTGACAGCGGGAGCCGACACAATGAGCAGTTCTTC. This encodes CASSDSGSRHNEQFF.

This chain uses TRBV28 with TRBJ2-7, with TRBD1 matching 8 bases. Trimming cost V 7 bases and J 4 bases; bases outside gene matches: 12. CDR3 length equals 15 residues. The germline V gene has CDR1 MDHEN and CDR2 SYDVKM. The CDR3 DNA reads as TGTGCCAGCATCCCTGGAGGGACAGGAGGGTACGAGCAGTACTTC. Protein product: CASIPGGTGGYEQYF.

This clonotype has just a few counts. The gene calls are TRBV5-1 and TRBJ2-5, with D perhaps TRBD2 (5 bases). The V gene lost 4 bases and the J gene lost 1 base, with 17 bases spanning the gap. From germline, CDR1 is SGHRS and CDR2 YFSETQ. The CDR3 is 16 amino acids. The DNA for the CDR3 is TGCGCCAGCAGCAAACGGAGGCCCGCCGCCCAAGAGACCCAGTACTTC. Its protein product is CASSKRRPAAQETQYF.

This clonotype was observed many times. The gene calls are TRBV12-3 or TRBV12-4 and TRBJ2-5; D gene uncertain. The length of the CDR3 is 12 residues. Trimming took 3 bases from V and 5 from J, leaving 7 bases between them. CDR3 sequence reads: CASSFKVETQYF. The CDR3 bases are TGTGCCAGCAGTTTCAAGGTTGAGACCCAGTACTTC.

This clonotype has a handful of counts. The J gene is TRBJ2-7, the V gene TRBV28; TRBD1 agrees at 7 bases. The germline V gene encodes CDR1 MDHEN and CDR2 SYDVKM. The CDR3 is 17 residues long. V was pared by 2 bases and J by 0 bases, with 10 bases of the junction left unmatched. The CDR3 DNA reads TGTGCCAGCAGTTTACTCTCCCCCGGGACAGCCTCCTACGAGCAGTACTTC. This encodes CASSLLSPGTASYEQYF.

This clonotype came up many times. The gene calls are TRBV7-8 and TRBJ2-7; no clear D gene. Germline loops: CDR1 SGHVS, CDR2 FQNEAQ. The CDR3 loop spans 14 amino acids. V was clipped by 5 bases and J by 3 bases, with 14 bases between them. CDR3 region: CASSPLGRVYEQYF. CDR3 nucleotide sequence: TGTGCCAGCAGCCCCTTAGGAAGAGTCTACGAGCAGTACTTC.

The gene calls are TRBV5-1 and TRBJ2-2; D not certain. Germline CDR1 reads SGHRS; CDR2 reads YFSETQ. CDR3 length: 14 amino acids. The V and J ends lost 2 bases and 3 bases respectively, with 8 bases between them. This chain's CDR3 is CASSFNPDTGELFF. In DNA form, the CDR3 reads TGCGCCAGCAGCTTTAATCCAGACACCGGGGAGCTGTTTTTT.

The chain has TRBV7-3 and TRBJ2-2; D remains ambiguous. The germline V gene has CDR1 SGHTA and CDR2 FQGTGA. The CDR3 extends over 16 amino acids. V was cut by 1 base and J by 1 base, with 10 bases left in between. CDR3 DNA sequence: TGTGCCAGCAGCTTAAGCGCGGTCTTGAACACCGGGGAGCTGTTTTTT. As protein: CASSLSAVLNTGELFF.

In its sample, this clonotype was seen many times. V is TRBV7-2 and J is TRBJ2-3; TRBD1 matches 10 bases. V dropped 6 bases and J dropped 6; count of bases not matched to a gene: 6. The germline CDR1 and CDR2 sequences are SGHTA and FQGNSA. The CDR3 totals 14 residues. The CDR3 nucleotides read TGTGCCAGCAGGCCCGGGACAGGGGCCGATACGCAGTATTTT. It codes for CASRPGTGADTQYF.

The chain combines TRBV3-1 with TRBJ2-2; 7 positions match TRBD1. The CDR3 spans 17 residues. V lost 1 base to trimming and J lost 2 bases; unmatched junction nucleotides: 7. From germline, CDR1 is LGHDT and CDR2 YNNKEL (reference sequence). The CDR3 reads CASSQAGAGGNTGELFF. CDR3 nucleotides: TGTGCCAGCAGCCAAGCAGGGGCAGGGGGAAACACCGGGGAGCTGTTTTTT.

Ten or more counts support this clonotype. The V call is TRBV7-2, the J call TRBJ2-5; 7 nucleotides agree with TRBD2. CDR1 and CDR2 from the germline V gene are SGHTA and FQGNSA. This CDR3 is 17 amino acids long. With V trimmed by 3 bases and J by 4 bases, 14 bases remained unmatched. The CDR3 region has the DNA TGTGCCAGCAGCTTGGCTTCTAGCGGTGGAAGGGGAGAGACCCAGTACTTC. Residues: CASSLASSGGRGETQYF.

This clonotype has only a few counts. V and J are TRBV20-1 and TRBJ1-1; possibly TRBD1 for D (5 bases). This CDR3 comprises 12 residues. V dropped 3 bases and J dropped 3 bases, with 8 bases sitting between them. The germline CDR1 and CDR2 sequences are DFQATT and SNEGSKA (reference sequence). CDR3 in DNA: TGCAGTGCTAGTCGGGGGGACACTGAAGCTTTCTTT. Its protein product is CSASRGDTEAFF.

This clonotype has ten or more counts. The chain combines TRBV28 with TRBJ1-5; a possible D gene is TRBD1 (6 bases). CDR3 length: 14 amino acids. Germline V lookup: CDR1 MDHEN, CDR2 SYDVKM. Trimming shortened V by 5 bases and J by 4 bases, and 12 bases separated the two germline ends. CDR3 DNA: TGTGCCAGCAGTCCCGGAGGACAGAATCAGCCCCAGCATTTT. Amino acids: CASSPGGQNQPQHF.